This TCR beta chain was found in a study of CD8 T cells in Susac syndrome. The RNA input was about 0.45 to 1 ug, and it was reverse transcribed with random hexamers. TCRdb re-called the immunoSEQ multiplex PCR reads through MiXCR, storing one row per CDR3 protein. The table shows around 170,000 distinct CDR3 sequences, with roughly nine tenths occurring only once. This CDR3 is built from 13 residues. Germline CDR1 reads DFQATT; CDR2 reads SNEGSKA (reference sequence). The V end lost 0 bases, the J end lost 1 base, and 6 bases lay between the germline ends. Healthy donors, matched for age and sex, constituted the control group.

Input material: CD4+ T cells from PBMCs. The clonotype originates from a human donor in good health. The chain carries TRBV20-1 and TRBJ1-1; D gene uncertain. The CDR3 protein is CSAREDGNTEAFF. The DNA for the CDR3 is TGCAGTGCTAGAGAGGACGGGAACACTGAAGCTTTCTTT.